This TCR beta chain was observed in a study of blood T cell repertoires in COVID-19. Study-level background: Acute and convalescent COVID-19 specimens originated in the United States, Italy and Spain.

Trimming took 1 base from V and 3 from J; bases not matched to a gene: 5. CDR1 is SGHAT and CDR2 is FQNNGV in the germline V gene. This CDR3 is built from 17 residues. Original handling: How many nucleated cells were present was estimated from reference gene primer amplification. TCRdb's copy holds only in-frame clones and misses some; the assay was immunoSEQ multiplex PCR. Clone size and V and J calls were adopted from that table, with D and trimming inferred from the DNA. The repertoire has about 190,000 clones, 70% to 90% of them found once; the top ten carry 5% to 8%. The count of this clone is one.

The genes are TRBV11-2 and TRBJ2-5; 13 bases map to TRBD2. The sequenced material came from peripheral blood. The clonotype originates from a woman in her thirties or forties who had recovered from COVID-19. CDR3 nucleotides: TGTGCCAGCAGCTTAGGCGCCGGGACTAGCGGGAAAGAGACCCAGTACTTC. Its protein is CASSLGAGTSGKETQYF.